The 27 T cell receptor beta chains listed next were all sequenced from one sample in a study of OX40 agonist ivuxolimab in advanced cancers. TCRdb's table, derived via immunoSEQ multiplex PCR, lists solely in-frame clones and lacks some. The data contain tens of thousands of clones, approximately 90% of them singletons. This specimen was CD4+ or CD8+ T cells sorted from blood, taken in a trial of the OX40 agonist ivuxolimab. These receptors were collected from an adult with an advanced solid tumor such as melanoma, head and neck, liver or kidney cancer.

The CDR3 region is CASSPQVSYEQYF. In nucleotides, the CDR3 is TGTGCCAGCAGCCCCCAGGTATCCTACGAGCAGTACTTC. The genes are TRBV7-2 and TRBJ2-7; D is undetermined. Germline V gives CDR1 SGHTA, CDR2 FQGNSA. With 5 bases removed from V and 1 base from J, the gap between germline ends came to 9 bases. This CDR3 comprises 13 residues.

This clone was recorded a few times. The chain is built from TRBV5-1 and TRBJ2-1; 7 nucleotides match TRBD1. Germline assignment: CDR1 SGHRS and CDR2 YFSETQ. The CDR3 is made up of 15 amino acids. J was trimmed by 5 bases and V by 0 bases; bases with no gene match: 5. The CDR3 loop is CASSLATGSNNEQFF. The CDR3 DNA is TGCGCCAGCAGCTTGGCGACAGGGAGTAACAATGAGCAGTTCTTC. The variable domain in full, completed from reference TRBV5-1 and TRBJ2-1, reads KAGVTQTPRYLIKTRGQQVTLSCSPISGHRSVSWYQQTPGQGLQFLFEYFSETQRNKGNFPGRFSGRQFSNSRSEMNVSTLELGDSALYLCASSLATGSNNEQFFGPGTRLTVL.

CDR3 in DNA: TGTGCCAGCAGTTCTCAGGGGAAGATTAACACCTTC. Translation: CASSSQGKINTF. The V and J genes are TRBV27 and TRBJ1-2, with D tentatively TRBD1 (6 bases). V shed 4 bases and J shed 12 bases, with 15 bases lying between them. This CDR3 contains 12 residues. Germline V gene lookup returns CDR1 MNHEY and CDR2 SMNVEV (reference sequence).

The chain carries TRBV7-8 and TRBJ1-6; D is uncertain. V was cut by 4 bases and J by 5 bases, with 12 bases left in between. CDR1 and CDR2 from the germline V gene are SGHVS and FQNEAQ. This CDR3 has 15 residues. As DNA, the CDR3 is TGTGCCAGCAGCTCAGTGGGTGGGGATAATTCACCCCTCCACTTT. Protein: CASSSVGGDNSPLHF. The complete variable domain, with remaining parts taken from reference TRBV7-8 and TRBJ1-6, reads GAGVSQSPRYKVAKRGQDVALRCDPISGHVSLFWYQQALGQGPEFLTYFQNEAQLDKSGLPSDRFFAERPEGSVSTLKIQRTQQEDSAVYLCASSSVGGDNSPLHFGNGTRLTVT.

V is TRBV18 and J is TRBJ1-2; 8 nucleotides agree with TRBD1. With 5 bases clipped from V and 4 bases from J, the junction kept 6 bases outside the gene matches. Germline V gene data show CDR1 as KGHSH and CDR2 as LQKENI. There are 14 residues in the CDR3. CDR3 sequence (DNA): TGTGCCAGCTCAACAACAGGGGGGCCCTATGGCTACACCTTC. It encodes CASSTTGGPYGYTF.

V usage is TRBV15 and J usage is TRBJ2-5, with 16 nucleotides matching TRBD2. This CDR3 has 19 residues. The junction had 9 bases not matched to a gene; V was cut back by 0 bases and J by 5 bases. Germline V gene sequence: CDR1 LNHNV, CDR2 YYDKDF (reference sequence). CDR3 sequence (DNA): TGTGCCACCAGCAGAGAATCCGGGACTAGCGGGAGGGCCGCCGAGACCCAGTACTTC. It is translated as CATSRESGTSGRAAETQYF.

This sequence joins TRBV4-1 and TRBJ2-1, with 11 bases that match TRBD2. Trimming took 1 base from V and 2 from J; bases not matched to a gene: 7. The germline CDR1 and CDR2 sequences are MGHRA and YSYEKL. This CDR3 spans 18 amino acids. The CDR3 sequence is CASSQVETSGAPYNEQFF. CDR3 nucleotide sequence: TGCGCCAGCAGCCAAGTGGAGACTAGCGGGGCACCCTACAATGAGCAGTTCTTC.

CDR3 region: CASSMRENTEAFF. DNA of the CDR3: TGTGCCAGTAGTATGAGGGAGAACACTGAAGCTTTCTTT. The gene calls are TRBV19 and TRBJ1-1, with D uncertain. The CDR3 has 13 amino acids. Germline loops: CDR1 LNHDA, CDR2 SQIVND (reference sequence). With 3 bases removed from V and 1 base from J, the gap between germline ends came to 6 bases.

The rearrangement uses TRBV18 and TRBJ2-2; 9 nucleotides agree with TRBD1. Per the germline V gene, CDR1 is KGHSH and CDR2 is LQKENI. The CDR3 spans 15 residues. Germline trimming cut 8 bases from V and 1 base from J; bases unmatched to any gene: 5. The CDR3 region is CASQRTGENTGELFF. CDR3 nucleotides: TGTGCCAGCCAACGGACAGGGGAGAACACCGGGGAGCTGTTTTTT. The whole variable domain, remainder taken from reference TRBV18 and TRBJ2-2, is NAGVMQNPRHLVRRRGQEARLRCSPMKGHSHVYWYRQLPEEGLKFMVYLQKENIIDESGMPKERFSAEFPKEGPSILRIQQVVRGDSAAYFCASQRTGENTGELFFGEGSRLTVL.

The chain joins TRBV19 to TRBJ2-1; 13 bases are a match to TRBD2. The V gene end was trimmed by 5 bases and the J gene end by 7 bases; junction bases not matched to a gene: 11. Germline V CDR1 and CDR2: LNHDA, SQIVND (reference sequence). CDR3 length: 17 amino acids. The CDR3 DNA sequence: TGTGCCAGTAGTCTCGGACTAGCGGGAGTAATGGGGAATGAGCAGTTCTTC. Its protein is CASSLGLAGVMGNEQFF.

The CDR3 sequence: CAGGGGSVSNQPQHF. The CDR3 DNA reads as TGTGCCGGGGGAGGGGGGTCGGTAAGCAATCAGCCCCAGCATTTT. The V call is TRBV6-6, the J call TRBJ1-5; D may be TRBD1 (6 bases). Germline V lookup: CDR1 MNHNY, CDR2 SVGAGI (reference sequence). The ends were cut back, 11 bases at V and 1 base at J, with 18 bases in the middle. The CDR3 is made up of 15 amino acids.

This clone was seen a few times. This chain connects TRBV4-1 to TRBJ1-2; D is perhaps TRBD1 (5 bases). Germline V CDR1 and CDR2: MGHRA, YSYEKL. The CDR3 has 14 amino acids. Trimming removed 0 bases from V and 1 base from J, with 6 bases in between. This CDR3 is CASSQEDSNYGYTF. Here the CDR3 DNA reads TGCGCCAGCAGCCAAGAAGACAGTAACTATGGCTACACCTTC.

The V gene is TRBV7-2, the J gene TRBJ2-5; the D gene could be TRBD1 or TRBD2 (5 bases each). Trimming pared 5 bases from V and 4 bases from J, leaving 17 bases between. The CDR3 loop spans 15 amino acids. Germline CDR1 is SGHTA and CDR2 is FQGNSA. CDR3 in DNA: TGTGCCAGCAGCCCTCAGGCAGGGAGCGGAGAGACCCAGTACTTC. Its protein product is CASSPQAGSGETQYF.

The J gene is TRBJ2-2, the V gene TRBV7-2; D gene unclear. This CDR3 spans 16 amino acids. V dropped 7 bases and J dropped 1 base, with 16 bases sitting between them. Per the germline V gene, CDR1 is SGHTA and CDR2 is FQGNSA. CDR3 sequence (DNA): TGTGCCAGCACCCCGTCCAGGAGACAGAACACCGGGGAGCTGTTTTTT. Translated: CASTPSRRQNTGELFF.

The J gene is TRBJ1-1, the V gene TRBV10-2; D might be TRBD1 (6 bases). V lost 11 bases to trimming and J lost 0 bases, with 16 bases between them. CDR1 and CDR2 from the germline V gene are WSHSY and SAAADI. There are 14 residues in the CDR3. CDR3 nucleotide sequence: TGCGCCGCAGGTGGGGGGGCCTTGAACACTGAAGCTTTCTTT. This encodes CAAGGGALNTEAFF.

The chain employs TRBV25-1 and TRBJ2-1; no clear D gene. The germline gives CDR1 MGHDK, CDR2 SYGVNS. V gave up 4 bases and J gave up 4 bases, with 5 bases separating them. This CDR3 comprises 12 residues. The CDR3 bases are TGTGCCAGCAGTGCGGTTTACAATGAGCAGTTCTTC. Protein sequence: CASSAVYNEQFF.

CDR3 DNA sequence: TGTGCCATCACTACTGACCCCGGGAGAGGTGCACCCCTCCACTTT. It codes for CAITTDPGRGAPLHF. The J gene is TRBJ1-6, the V gene TRBV10-3; D gene uncertain. This CDR3 has 15 residues. Deletions cut 7 bases from V and 11 bases from J, with 21 bases between. Germline V gives CDR1 ENHRY, CDR2 SYGVKD.

V gene TRBV18 combines with J gene TRBJ2-3, with 11 bases that match TRBD1. The germline V gene encodes CDR1 KGHSH and CDR2 LQKENI. V was clipped by 5 bases and J by 1 base; unmatched bases: 5. The CDR3 covers 16 residues. The DNA of the CDR3 is TGTGCCAGCTCAGGGGGACAGGGGGGCGGCACAGATACGCAGTATTTT. Protein sequence: CASSGGQGGGTDTQYF.

The gene calls are TRBV7-2 and TRBJ2-7; 10 bases fit TRBD2. Germline V CDR1 and CDR2: SGHTA, FQGNSA. The CDR3 totals 14 residues. V gave up 4 bases and J gave up 3 bases; unmatched junction bases: 3. The CDR3 protein is CASSYLAGDYEQYF. CDR3 in DNA: TGTGCCAGCAGCTACCTAGCGGGGGACTACGAGCAGTACTTC.

CDR3 nucleotide sequence: TGTGCCAGCAGTTACTCGAACAGGGTTGGAGAGACCCAGTACTTC. Its protein product is CASSYSNRVGETQYF. The J gene is TRBJ2-5, the V gene TRBV6-6; weak D call: TRBD1 (6 bases). The germline gives CDR1 MNHNY, CDR2 SVGAGI (reference sequence). This CDR3 is built from 15 residues. V dropped 0 bases and J dropped 4 bases, with 12 bases sitting between them.

V is TRBV5-1 and J is TRBJ1-5, with D hard to call. The CDR3 runs to 15 residues. In germline, CDR1 is SGHRS, CDR2 YFSETQ. Trimming left V 2 bases short and J 0 bases short, with 9 bases between. CDR3 coding DNA: TGCGCCAGCAGCTTCGAGCCGGGTAGCAATCAGCCCCAGCATTTT. Amino acid sequence: CASSFEPGSNQPQHF.

The rearrangement uses TRBV7-2 and TRBJ2-3, with 7 positions matching TRBD2. V was pared by 5 bases and J by 3 bases, with 8 bases of the junction left unmatched. Germline V gene data show CDR1 as SGHTA and CDR2 as FQGNSA. The CDR3 extends over 15 amino acids. The CDR3 reads CASSLTSVPTDTQYF. CDR3 bases: TGTGCCAGCAGCCTTACTAGCGTCCCTACAGATACGCAGTATTTT. The full variable domain, rest sourced from reference TRBV7-2 and TRBJ2-3, is GAGVSQSPSNKVTEKGKDVELRCDPISGHTALYWYRQSLGQGLEFLIYFQGNSAPDKSGLPSDRFSAERTGGSVSTLTIQRTQQEDSAVYLCASSLTSVPTDTQYFGPGTRLTVL.

The rearrangement joins TRBV11-3 to TRBJ2-6, with no clear D. CDR1 SGHNT and CDR2 YENEEA come from the germline V gene. CDR3 length: 13 residues. The V end lost 2 bases, the J end lost 1 base, and 0 bases lay between the germline ends. CDR3 coding DNA: TGTGCCAGCAGCTTATCTGGGGCCAACGTCCTGACTTTC. It is translated as CASSLSGANVLTF.

The chain is built from TRBV19 and TRBJ2-3, with a possible D match to TRBD2 (5 bases). Germline values: CDR1 LNHDA, CDR2 SQIVND (reference sequence). The CDR3 loop spans 16 amino acids. V lost 5 bases and J 1 base, leaving 16 bases between the germline ends. The CDR3 bases are TGTGCCAGTAGTCTTTACGGAGGTAGTGGCACAGATACGCAGTATTTT. Translation gives CASSLYGGSGTDTQYF.

The chain employs TRBV7-9 and TRBJ1-2; no firm D call. In germline, CDR1 is SEHNR, CDR2 FQNEAQ (reference sequence). V was pared by 1 base and J by 4 bases, with 13 bases between. CDR3 length equals 15 residues. This CDR3 is CASSLDRTVSYGYTF. The CDR3 coding sequence is TGTGCCAGCAGCTTAGATCGGACCGTTAGCTATGGCTACACCTTC.

The V and J genes are TRBV5-4 and TRBJ1-6, with 7 bases that match TRBD1. After removal of 4 bases from V and 7 bases from J, the junction contained 5 bases not matched to a gene. The CDR3 length is 14 residues. Germline V CDR1 and CDR2: SGHNT, YYREEE (reference sequence). CDR3 nucleotides: TGTGCCAGCAGCCTAGACAGGGCCAATTCACCCCTCCACTTT. Translation gives CASSLDRANSPLHF.

Here the CDR3 DNA reads TGTGCCACCCAGCAAGGGGGTGGCTACACCTTC. This codes for CATQQGGGYTF. The chain uses TRBV30 and TRBJ1-2; tentatively, D is TRBD1 (6 bases). Trimming removed 8 bases at V and 7 bases at J, with 14 bases between. The CDR3 extends over 11 amino acids. CDR1 is GTSNPN, CDR2 SVGIG, per germline (reference sequence).